These 4 T cell receptor beta chains were sequenced from one sample in a study of blood T cell repertoires in COVID-19. Clones were read by immunoSEQ multiplex PCR, and TCRdb kept only the in-frame ones, dropping some. The table lists about 150,000 clones, more than 80% of them singletons. The sample taken for sequencing was peripheral blood. These receptors all stem from a man over 45 with acute or convalescent COVID-19.

This chain uses TRBV7-9 with TRBJ2-1; no clear D gene. V was pared by 6 bases and J by 1 base, with 13 bases between. This CDR3 contains 15 residues. From germline, CDR1 is SEHNR and CDR2 FQNEAQ (reference sequence). In DNA, the CDR3 is TGTGCCAGCAGTTCCATGAGGAGATCCTACAATGAGCAGTTCTTC. Encoded protein: CASSSMRRSYNEQFF.

As regards this clone: Distinct nucleotide sequences in the sample also encode this CDR3. CDR3 sequence reads: CAWSVSSGNTIYF. In DNA, the CDR3 is TGTGCCTGGAGTGTATCCAGTGGAAACACCATATATTTT. The chain carries TRBV30 and TRBJ1-3; no reliable D call. The V end lost 0 bases, the J end lost 3 bases, and 6 bases lay between the germline ends. CDR1 GTSNPN and CDR2 SVGIG come from the germline V gene (reference sequence). There are 13 residues in the CDR3.

The chain recombines TRBV9 with TRBJ2-1; TRBD1 agrees at 7 bases. The germline V gene encodes CDR1 SGDLS and CDR2 YYNGEE. V trimming: 0 bases; J trimming: 5 bases; junction bases outside the gene matches: 8. The CDR3 contains 16 residues. As DNA, the CDR3 is TGTGCCAGCAGCGTAGCAGCCCGGACAGGACACAATGAGCAGTTCTTC. This gives the protein CASSVAARTGHNEQFF.

The rearrangement joins TRBV7-6 to TRBJ2-3; 14 bases are a match to TRBD2. The CDR3 contains 16 residues. CDR1 SGHVS and CDR2 FNYEAQ come from the germline V gene. The J segment lost 4 bases and the V segment lost 5 bases, leaving 5 bases of the junction unmatched. The CDR3 here is CASSPRLAGGADTQYF. CDR3 bases: TGTGCCAGCAGCCCCCGACTAGCGGGGGGGGCAGATACGCAGTATTTT. The whole variable domain, remainder taken from reference TRBV7-6 and TRBJ2-3, is GAGVSQSPRYKVTKRGQDVALRCDPISGHVSLYWYRQALGQGPEFLTYFNYEAQQDKSGLPNDRFSAERPEGSISTLTIQRTEQRDSAMYRCASSPRLAGGADTQYFGPGTRLTVL.